One and the same sample provided the 5 T cell receptor beta chains below, sequenced in a study of cytomegalovirus exposure and HLA in healthy donors. Amplification used 60 Vbeta primers and 13 Jbeta primers. Using immunoSEQ multiplex PCR, the repertoire was profiled, and TCRdb retains in-frame clones only, with some absent. The sample lists 200,000 or so clones, roughly four fifths seen once, with roughly 0.098% in the top ten. Sample: PBMCs. These receptors all come from a boy between 2 and 15 years old in good health and CMV-seronegative.

The chain joins TRBV27 to TRBJ2-1, with 10 bases matching TRBD2. With V trimmed by 6 bases and J by 8 bases, 4 bases remained unmatched. The CDR3 runs 13 residues. The germline CDR1 and CDR2 sequences are MNHEY and SMNVEV (reference sequence). The CDR3 bases are TGTGCCAGCAGGGGACTAGCGCAGGATGAGCAGTTCTTC. Its protein product is CASRGLAQDEQFF.

This clone was seen a single time. This rearrangement joins TRBV5-6 to TRBJ2-7, with 11 bases lining up with TRBD2. V trimming: 4 bases; J trimming: 4 bases; junction bases outside the gene matches: 7. The germline CDR1 and CDR2 sequences are SGHDT and YYEEEE. CDR3 length: 15 amino acids. The CDR3 here is CASSRLAGGGYEQYF. CDR3 in DNA: TGTGCCAGCAGCAGGCTAGCGGGGGGTGGATACGAGCAGTACTTC.

This clone has only a few counts. The chain carries TRBV7-2 and TRBJ1-2; D gene uncertain. The germline V gene encodes CDR1 SGHTA and CDR2 FQGNSA. V was cut by 2 bases and J by 8 bases, with 15 bases left in between. The CDR3 contains 14 residues. The CDR3 bases are TGTGCCAGCAGCTTACGGTTTGCGGGAGAAGGCTACACCTTC. It encodes CASSLRFAGEGYTF.

The chain carries TRBV4-1 and TRBJ1-4; D remains unclear. CDR3 size: 15 residues. Germline-derived CDR1 and CDR2 are MGHRA and YSYEKL. Deletions cut 1 base from V and 4 bases from J, with 10 bases between. The CDR3 DNA follows: TGCGCCAGCAGCCAAGTGGGAGGGTATAATGAAAAACTGTTTTTT. Protein product: CASSQVGGYNEKLFF.

The gene calls are TRBV19 and TRBJ1-2, with TRBD1 identical over 7 bases. The CDR3 spans 13 residues. CDR1 is LNHDA, CDR2 SQIVND, per germline (reference sequence). V gave up 11 bases and J gave up 4 bases; unmatched junction bases: 10. The CDR3 is CACRDSRLYGYTF. Here the CDR3 DNA reads TGTGCCTGCCGGGACAGCCGTCTCTATGGCTACACCTTC.